This TCR beta chain came from a study of shared clonotypes between healthy human individuals (dated by TCRdb to about 2020). In the study overall: The cohort comprised two women and a few men aged 18 to 49 years. For each donor, CD4 naive and CD4 memory were each run on three plates, CD8 naive on two plates, and CD8 memory on one plate. Blood TCR repertoires of roughly 5 healthy adults were deeply sequenced to estimate repertoire size and the extent of clonotype sharing between individuals. To increase sequencing depth and limit assay-specific biases, different laboratories used diverse techniques to prepare libraries and sequence TCR repertoires. Each donor's leukapheresis produced roughly between roughly 0.85 and 10 billion PBMCs.

On this clone itself: Its antigen is unknown. No base quality information exists; no much larger clone differs at one position.

Healthy HIV-negative adults with no recently reported acute infections or vaccinations were included as donors. Every donor was a Caucasian adult living in Nashville, Tennessee, USA. CD4+ T cells were enriched through magnetic negative selection, after which naive cells were positively selected on CD45RA and the remaining negative fraction served as the memory subset. Blood was collected by leukapheresis, and PBMCs were isolated by Ficoll-Histopaque density gradient centrifugation and then cryopreserved in liquid nitrogen vapor phase. Purity and quantity of every magnetically sorted T cell population were checked by analytical flow cytometry. From each sorted fraction, genomic DNA was isolated and quantified by UV absorbance on a Nanodrop 2000c. CDR3 length: 15 amino acids, cysteine to phenylalanine. Only the CDR3 region is kept as DNA, spanning 45 bases read in frame from base 1. According to the germline V gene (reference sequence), CDR1 reads LNHDA and CDR2 reads SQIVND. The germline V end is reduced by 3 bases and the J end by 6 bases; junction bases left unmatched: 8.

Using the deep immunoSEQ assay, TCR CDR3 regions were amplified from genomic DNA by multiplex PCR. For each cell subset, the extracted genomic DNA was distributed evenly across all wells of several immunoSEQ 96-well plates, and each plate served as one replicate. For sorted subsets, approximately 210 ng of genomic DNA, equivalent to some 30,000 T cell genomes, went into each replicate PCR. The purified libraries were quantified using a Qubit 3.0 fluorometer, sized with a Bioanalyzer 2100, and then quantified again using the KAPA Library Quantification kit. Each immunoSEQ 96-well plate was sequenced on its own single-read 150-cycle Illumina NextSeq 550 flow cell. In the source study's methods: Because the immunoSEQ output held only junctional sequences and lacked quality scores, the filtering could not match the filtering applied to full-length reads. Sequences were annotated with PyIR, a Python wrapper for IgBLAST v1.9, and V/J genes and CDR3 were assigned using IMGT germline references. Reads were filtered out if the reads had weak V/J assignments (E-value above 1e-6), no CDR3, stop codons, out-of-frame junctions, or ambiguous translated residues. V3J clonotypes were defined by identical inferred V gene, J gene, and CDR3 amino acid sequence. The percentage overlap between two repertoires was calculated by dividing the number of shared unique clonotypes by the size of the smaller repertoire. Repertoire richness was assessed with RTK rarefaction, the Chao1 estimator, and Recon v2.1 estimates of unobserved clonotypes. For all TCRbeta clonotypes obtained by the gDNA method from a few donors, generation probabilities were computed with OLGA. This is the immuneACCESS table as TCRdb keeps it, with only in-frame sequences that have V and J called. A part of the clones is gone; compared with another copy, unresolved V genes explain less than half, and the rest is unexplained. The DNA gave D and trimming, while V, J and clone size come from that table. Counted in this sample were roughly 2.6 million clones; more than 90% of them appeared once. Over 0.12% of the sample is in the top ten clones.

General findings and caveats noted by the study authors: Clonotypes shared by all four sorted-subset donors showed higher generation probabilities than non-shared clonotypes. Sharing across several donors was observed for approximately 5% of naive CD4, about 4% of naive CD8, around 2.5% of memory CD4, and roughly 0.4% of memory CD8 clonotypes. Based on pairwise subsampling, the degree of clonotype sharing among donors was expected to be affected by sequencing depth. Larger estimated clonotype richness was generally found for naive subsets than for memory subsets. Incomplete sequencing was indicated by rarefaction of sorted-subset datasets, despite the large sequencing depth. The small number of donors limited the genetic and exposure-history diversity represented. Only blood was sampled, and tissue TCR repertoires likely differ from those in blood.

The receptor was isolated from a man aged 18 to 30 in good health. Rearrangement joined TRBV19 to TRBJ1-2; TRBD1 fits 9 bases in the junction. What was sequenced was naive CD4+ T cells sorted from blood. The meaning of the sample's cell subset or site label: CD45RA+ positively selected. The DNA sequence follows: TGTGCCAGTAGTATCCAGTCGGGACAGGGCCATGGCTACACCTTC. It translates as CASSIQSGQGHGYTF.